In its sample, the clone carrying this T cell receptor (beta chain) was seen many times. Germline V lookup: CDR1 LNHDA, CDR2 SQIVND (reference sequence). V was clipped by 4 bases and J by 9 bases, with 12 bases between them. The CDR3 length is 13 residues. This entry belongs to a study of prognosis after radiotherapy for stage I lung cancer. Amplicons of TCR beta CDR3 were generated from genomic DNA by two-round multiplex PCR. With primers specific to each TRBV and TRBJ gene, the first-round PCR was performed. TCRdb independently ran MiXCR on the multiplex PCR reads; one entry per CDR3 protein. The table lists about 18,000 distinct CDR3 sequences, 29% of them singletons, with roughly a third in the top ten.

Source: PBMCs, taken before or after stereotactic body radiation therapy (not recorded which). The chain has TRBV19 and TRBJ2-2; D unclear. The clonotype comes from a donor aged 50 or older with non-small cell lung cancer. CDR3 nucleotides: TGTGCCAGTAGTAAGCCCCCCTTATGGGAGCTGTTTTTT. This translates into CASSKPPLWELFF.